A few counts support the clone carrying this T cell receptor beta chain. The antigen is unknown. This specimen comes from a study of identical twins. Study-wide findings and caveats: Without tracking the same donors, conclusions rested on cross-sectional statistical analysis.

One entry per CDR3 protein, called by TCRdb with MiXCR from the 5' RACE reads. The sample contains about 220,000 distinct CDR3 sequences, roughly 7.1% of which appear only once. In germline, CDR1 is SGHNT, CDR2 YYREEE (reference sequence). CDR3 length: 19 amino acids. V shed 3 bases, J shed 0 bases, and the junction held 7 bases outside the gene matches. With no exceptions, donors were healthy Caucasians. This sample also belongs to another study, concerning T cells expressing NK-cell markers.

Source material: CD8+ T cells sorted from blood. The chain has TRBV5-4 and TRBJ2-1, with TRBD2 matching 15 bases. The TCR originated in a woman younger than 30 in good health. CDR3 bases: TGTGCCAGCAGCTCGACCGGGACTAGCGGGGGGATCTCCTACAATGAGCAGTTCTTC. Translating gives CASSSTGTSGGISYNEQFF.